This paragraph covers one T cell receptor (beta chain) sequence. What antigen it recognizes has not been identified. Base quality data are lacking; no much larger clone is found one base away. These data originate in a study of blood T cells in healthy people across ages (dated by TCRdb to the mid-2010s). Describing the broader study: In model experiments, roughly one uniquely barcoded TCR beta cDNA molecule per two T cells was captured by template switching. Age-related changes in TCR beta repertoire diversity were measured in the study by deep sequencing normalized with unique cDNA molecular identifiers. Four age groups were formed from the donors: young (average roughly 15 years), middle-aged (just under 40), aged (roughly 59) and long-lived (roughly 81). For two donors (one aged 18 to 30 and one aged 80 or older), the study analyzed two additional independent replicas of 1 million unique cDNA reads from the same blood draw. Donors of different ages were randomly distributed across sequencing lanes to avoid experimental bias. Study-wide findings and limitations: Donor CMV infection status was unknown, potentially confounding age-related changes in expanded clonotypes. Compared with the aged group, the long-lived group had more naive CD4+ T cells, fewer expanded clones and increased TCR diversity, suggesting age selection. Because profiling used bulk unsorted PBMCs, naive and antigen-experienced compartments could not be compared conclusively. Estimates of total diversity based on one million sequenced T cells were regarded as lower bounds and as underestimates. Observed TCR beta diversity correlated strongly with the percentage of naive T cells measured by flow cytometry. Observed TCR beta diversity per million T cells fell roughly linearly with age, and a significant reduction was already apparent by age around 44.

Its CDR3 holds 16 amino acids, cysteine through phenylalanine. Only the CDR3 region is kept as DNA, spanning 48 bases read in frame from base 1. V lost 0 bases and J lost 2 bases; the stretch between them is 11 bases long. CDR1 and CDR2, looked up from the germline V gene (reference sequence), are LNHNV and YYDKDF. Systemically healthy Caucasian individuals from Russia, roughly 40 in total and aged roughly 6 to 100 years, were included as donors. Each donor gave 8 to 10 milliliters of peripheral blood, drawn into EDTA-treated Vacutainer tubes. Ficoll-Paque density-gradient centrifugation was used to isolate PBMCs, with at least 6.5 million per sample. Total RNA was extracted from PBMCs with Trizol reagent, with at least 5.5 micrograms obtained per sample. The percentages of naive CD45RAhigh/CD27high T cells were determined by flow cytometry on a PBMC aliquot from every donor. Libraries were made using 5' RACE. The instrument given in TCRdb is Illumina HiSeq 2500. A second PCR of roughly 7 to 12 cycles was run with a J-beta primer mix and a sample-barcoded 5' primer. Each TCR beta cDNA molecule received a unique molecular identifier from a template-switch 5' adaptor carrying 12 random nucleotides. Each sample yielded at least 2.5 million CDR3-containing paired-end reads. The Mint cDNA synthesis kit, primed by a TRBC-specific oligonucleotide, was used to synthesize first-strand cDNA from all RNA. Following uracil-DNA glycosylase treatment, all cDNA underwent a first 18-cycle PCR with the universal primers M1SS and BC2_uni_R. Processing in the source paper ran as follows. Each sample was normalized by randomly selecting 1 million high-quality reads, each carrying a distinct molecular identifier. Reads with shared molecular identifiers were discarded instead of being binned into consensus sequences. MiTCR, run with a Q25 quality threshold and the strictest error-elimination algorithm, handled CDR3 identification, clonotype clustering and error correction. A nonparametric unseen species model with Euler transformation was used to estimate a lower bound on total TCR beta diversity. TCRdb's own reprocessing of the public reads used fastp at Q25 and MiXCR and kept productive beta chains. Duplicate CDR3 protein sequences are folded into a single record with the most common DNA and genes. For this entry, the V and J calls and clone size follow TCRdb and not the study's own pipeline. Across this sample there are about 720,000 distinct CDR3 sequences, with approximately 22% seen only once. Clones ranked in the top ten supply about 22% of the sample.

The TCR sequence derives from a man in his 70s in good health. Sequencing used blood. Here the chain combines TRBV15 and TRBJ1-3; the D segment cannot be called with confidence. At the DNA level, the sequence is TGTGCCACCAGCAGAGATTTGGGTGGGCCTGGAAACACCATATATTTT. Its product reads: CATSRDLGGPGNTIYF.